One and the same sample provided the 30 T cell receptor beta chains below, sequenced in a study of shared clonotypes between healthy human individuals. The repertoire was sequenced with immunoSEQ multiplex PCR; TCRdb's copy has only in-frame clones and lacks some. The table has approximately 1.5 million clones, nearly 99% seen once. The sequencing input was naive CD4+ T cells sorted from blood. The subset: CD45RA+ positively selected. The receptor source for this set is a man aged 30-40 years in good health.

The CDR3 reads CASSPPGGNGFNEQFF. The DNA for the CDR3 is TGTGCCAGCTCACCTCCGGGAGGGAACGGATTCAATGAGCAGTTCTTC. The chain is built from TRBV18 and TRBJ2-1; 8 positions agree with TRBD2. This CDR3 is built from 16 residues. Germline trimming cut 3 bases from V and 6 bases from J; bases unmatched to any gene: 10. Germline V CDR1 and CDR2: KGHSH, LQKENI.

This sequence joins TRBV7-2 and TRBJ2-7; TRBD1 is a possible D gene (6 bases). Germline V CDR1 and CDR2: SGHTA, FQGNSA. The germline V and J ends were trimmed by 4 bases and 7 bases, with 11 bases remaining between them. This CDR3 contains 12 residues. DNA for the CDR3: TGTGCCAGCAGCTCGATAGACAGGGAGCAGTACTTC. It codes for CASSSIDREQYF.

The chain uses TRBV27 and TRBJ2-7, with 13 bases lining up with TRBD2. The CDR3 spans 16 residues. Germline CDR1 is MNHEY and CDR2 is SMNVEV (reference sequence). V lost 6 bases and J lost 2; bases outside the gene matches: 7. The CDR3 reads CASSLRTSGSPYEQYF. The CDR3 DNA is TGTGCCAGCAGCCTGCGGACTAGCGGGAGTCCCTACGAGCAGTACTTC.

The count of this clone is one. The CDR3 loop reads CASNPTTKSSYEQYF. The CDR3 DNA follows: TGTGCCAGCAACCCAACGACGAAAAGCTCCTACGAGCAGTACTTC. This chain connects TRBV21-1 to TRBJ2-7. TRBV21-1 is a documented pseudogene. This CDR3 has 15 amino acids.

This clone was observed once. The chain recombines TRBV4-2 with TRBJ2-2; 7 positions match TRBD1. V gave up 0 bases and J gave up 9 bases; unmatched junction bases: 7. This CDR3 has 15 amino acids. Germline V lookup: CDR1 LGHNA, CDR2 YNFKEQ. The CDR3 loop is CASSQDEGQSRELFF. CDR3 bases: TGTGCCAGCAGCCAAGATGAGGGACAGTCTAGGGAGCTGTTTTTT.

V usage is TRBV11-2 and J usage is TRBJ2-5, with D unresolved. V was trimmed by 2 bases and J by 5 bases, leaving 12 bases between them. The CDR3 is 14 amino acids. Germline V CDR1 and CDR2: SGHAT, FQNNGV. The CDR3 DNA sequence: TGTGCCAGCAGCTTACTTAGCAAGATGGAGACCCAGTACTTC. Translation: CASSLLSKMETQYF.

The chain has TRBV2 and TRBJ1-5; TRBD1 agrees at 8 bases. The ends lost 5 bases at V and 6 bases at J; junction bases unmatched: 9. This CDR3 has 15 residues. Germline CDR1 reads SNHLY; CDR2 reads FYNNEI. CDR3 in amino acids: CASSLGTGGGQPQHF. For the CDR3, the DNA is TGTGCCAGCAGTCTAGGGACAGGAGGGGGTCAGCCCCAGCATTTT. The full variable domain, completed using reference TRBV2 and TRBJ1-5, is EPEVTQTPSHQVTQMGQEVILRCVPISNHLYFYWYRQILGQKVEFLVSFYNNEISEKSEIFDDQFSVERPDGSNFTLKIRSTKLEDSAMYFCASSLGTGGGQPQHFGDGTRLSIL.

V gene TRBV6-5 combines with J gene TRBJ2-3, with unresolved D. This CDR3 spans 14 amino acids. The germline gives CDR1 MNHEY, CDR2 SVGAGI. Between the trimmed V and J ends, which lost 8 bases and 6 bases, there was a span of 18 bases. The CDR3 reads CASLGPGQSDTQYF. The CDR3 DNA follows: TGTGCCAGCCTAGGGCCCGGTCAATCTGATACGCAGTATTTT.

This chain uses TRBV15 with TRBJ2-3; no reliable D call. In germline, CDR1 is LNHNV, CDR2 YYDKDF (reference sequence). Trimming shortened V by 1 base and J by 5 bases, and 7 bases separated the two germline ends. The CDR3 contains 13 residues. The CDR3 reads CATSRGPKDTQYF. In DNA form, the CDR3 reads TGTGCCACCAGCAGAGGACCGAAAGATACGCAGTATTTT.

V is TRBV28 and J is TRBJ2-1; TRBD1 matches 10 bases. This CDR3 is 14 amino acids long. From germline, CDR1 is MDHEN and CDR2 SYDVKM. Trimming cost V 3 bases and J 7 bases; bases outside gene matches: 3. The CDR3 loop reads CASSFGTGVNEQFF. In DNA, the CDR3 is TGTGCCAGCAGTTTCGGGACAGGGGTAAATGAGCAGTTCTTC.

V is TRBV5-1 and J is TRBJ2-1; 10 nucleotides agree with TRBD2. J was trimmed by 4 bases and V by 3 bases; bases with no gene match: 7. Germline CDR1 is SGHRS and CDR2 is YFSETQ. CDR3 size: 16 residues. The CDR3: CASSSGLAINYNEQFF. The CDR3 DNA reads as TGCGCCAGCAGCTCGGGACTAGCGATAAATTACAATGAGCAGTTCTTC.

In DNA form, the CDR3 reads TGCAGCGTTGTCGGGACTAGCGCCCCACACACAGATACGCAGTATTTT. Translation gives CSVVGTSAPHTDTQYF. The chain is built from TRBV29-1 and TRBJ2-3; TRBD2 aligns across 10 bases. Germline V lookup: CDR1 SQVTM, CDR2 ANQGSEA. V lost 4 bases to trimming and J lost 2 bases; unmatched junction nucleotides: 9. The length of the CDR3 is 16 residues.

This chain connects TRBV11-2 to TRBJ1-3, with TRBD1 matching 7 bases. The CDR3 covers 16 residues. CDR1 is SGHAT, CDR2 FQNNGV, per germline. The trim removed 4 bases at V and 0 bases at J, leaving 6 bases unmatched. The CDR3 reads CASSSIQGSSGNTIYF. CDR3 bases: TGTGCCAGCAGCTCCATACAGGGGAGCTCTGGAAACACCATATATTTT.

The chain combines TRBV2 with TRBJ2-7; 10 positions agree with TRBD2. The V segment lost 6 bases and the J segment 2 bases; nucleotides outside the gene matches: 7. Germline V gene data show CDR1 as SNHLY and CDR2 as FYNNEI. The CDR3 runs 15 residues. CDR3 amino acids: CASSSRTSGTYEQYF. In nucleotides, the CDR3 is TGTGCCAGCAGCTCCAGGACTAGCGGAACCTACGAGCAGTACTTC.

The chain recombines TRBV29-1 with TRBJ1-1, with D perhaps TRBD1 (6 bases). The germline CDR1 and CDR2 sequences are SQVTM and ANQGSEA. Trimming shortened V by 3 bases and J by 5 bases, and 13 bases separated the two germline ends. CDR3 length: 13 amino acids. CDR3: CSVDGGLRTEAFF. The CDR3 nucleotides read TGCAGCGTTGACGGGGGGCTGCGGACTGAAGCTTTCTTT.

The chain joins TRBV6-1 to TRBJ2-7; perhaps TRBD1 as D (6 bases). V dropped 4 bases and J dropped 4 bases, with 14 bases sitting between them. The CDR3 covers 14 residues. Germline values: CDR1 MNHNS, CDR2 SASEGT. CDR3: CASSASGTSYEQYF. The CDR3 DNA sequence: TGTGCCAGCAGTGCTTCCGGGACAAGTTACGAGCAGTACTTC.

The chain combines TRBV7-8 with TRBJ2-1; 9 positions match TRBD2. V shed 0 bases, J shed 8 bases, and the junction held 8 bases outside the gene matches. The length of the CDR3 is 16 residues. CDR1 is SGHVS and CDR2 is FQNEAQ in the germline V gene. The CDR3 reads CASSLAGGSGSYEQFF. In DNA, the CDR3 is TGTGCCAGCAGCTTAGCCGGCGGTAGCGGGAGTTATGAGCAGTTCTTC.

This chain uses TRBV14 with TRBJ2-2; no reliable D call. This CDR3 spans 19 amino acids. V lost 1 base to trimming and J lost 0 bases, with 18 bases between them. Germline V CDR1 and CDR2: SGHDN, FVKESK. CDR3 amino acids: CASSQGRWLGFANTGELFF. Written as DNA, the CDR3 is TGTGCCAGCAGCCAAGGTCGCTGGTTGGGCTTCGCGAACACCGGGGAGCTGTTTTTT.

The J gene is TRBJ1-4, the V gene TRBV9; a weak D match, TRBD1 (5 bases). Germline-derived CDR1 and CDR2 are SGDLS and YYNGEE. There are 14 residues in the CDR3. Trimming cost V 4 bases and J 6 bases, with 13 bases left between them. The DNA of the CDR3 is TGTGCCAGCAGCACCAGGGACCGAGATGAAAAACTGTTTTTT. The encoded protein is CASSTRDRDEKLFF.

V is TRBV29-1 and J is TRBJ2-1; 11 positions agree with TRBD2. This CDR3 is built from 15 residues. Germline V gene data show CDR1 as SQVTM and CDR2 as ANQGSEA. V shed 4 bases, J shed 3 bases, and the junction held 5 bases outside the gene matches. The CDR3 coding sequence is TGCAGCGTTGGAGATACTAGCGGGAGCTACAATGAGCAGTTCTTC. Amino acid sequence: CSVGDTSGSYNEQFF.

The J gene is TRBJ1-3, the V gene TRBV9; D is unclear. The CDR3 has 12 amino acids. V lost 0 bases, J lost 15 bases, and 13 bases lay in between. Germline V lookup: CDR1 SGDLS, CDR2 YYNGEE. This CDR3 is CASSVVAGTQYF. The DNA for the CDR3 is TGTGCCAGCAGCGTAGTGGCAGGTACTCAATATTTT.

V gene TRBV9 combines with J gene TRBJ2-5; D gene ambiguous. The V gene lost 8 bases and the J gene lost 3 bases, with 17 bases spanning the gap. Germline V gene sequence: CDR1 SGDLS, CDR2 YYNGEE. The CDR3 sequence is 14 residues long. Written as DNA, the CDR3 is TGTGCCAGTCCGGAATCGAGGATGGAAGAGACCCAGTACTTC. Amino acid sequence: CASPESRMEETQYF.

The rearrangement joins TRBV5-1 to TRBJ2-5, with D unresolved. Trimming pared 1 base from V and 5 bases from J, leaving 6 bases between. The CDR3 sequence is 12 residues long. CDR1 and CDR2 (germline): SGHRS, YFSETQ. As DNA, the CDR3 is TGCGCCAGCAGCTTGCGGAGCGAGACCCAGTACTTC. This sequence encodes CASSLRSETQYF.

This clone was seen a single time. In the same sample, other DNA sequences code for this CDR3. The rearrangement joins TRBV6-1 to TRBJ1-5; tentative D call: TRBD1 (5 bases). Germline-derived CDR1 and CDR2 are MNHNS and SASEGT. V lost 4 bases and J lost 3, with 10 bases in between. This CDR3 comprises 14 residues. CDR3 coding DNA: TGTGCCAGCAGTGTCGGACAACTCAATCAGCCCCAGCATTTT. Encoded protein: CASSVGQLNQPQHF.

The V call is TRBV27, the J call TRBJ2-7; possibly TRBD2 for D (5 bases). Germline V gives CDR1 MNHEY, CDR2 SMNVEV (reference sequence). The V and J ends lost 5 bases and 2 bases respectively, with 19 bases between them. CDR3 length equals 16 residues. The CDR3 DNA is TGTGCCAGCAGTCTCACCGGGGAGAACTGGCCCTACGAGCAGTACTTC. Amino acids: CASSLTGENWPYEQYF.

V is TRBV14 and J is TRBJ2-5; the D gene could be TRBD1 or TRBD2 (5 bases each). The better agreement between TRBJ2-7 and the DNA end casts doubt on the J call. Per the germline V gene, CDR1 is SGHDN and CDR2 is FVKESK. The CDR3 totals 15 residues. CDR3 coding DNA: TGTGCCAGCCAGAAGAACACCGGGGCCTCCTACGAGCAGTACTTC. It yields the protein CASQKNTGASYEQYF.

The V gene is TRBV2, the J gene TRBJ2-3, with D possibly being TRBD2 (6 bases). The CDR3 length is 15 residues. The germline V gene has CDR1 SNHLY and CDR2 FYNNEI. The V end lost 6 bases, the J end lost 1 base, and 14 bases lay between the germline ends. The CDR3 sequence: CASRMAGWGTDTQYF. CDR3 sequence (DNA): TGTGCCAGCAGGATGGCGGGATGGGGCACAGATACGCAGTATTTT.

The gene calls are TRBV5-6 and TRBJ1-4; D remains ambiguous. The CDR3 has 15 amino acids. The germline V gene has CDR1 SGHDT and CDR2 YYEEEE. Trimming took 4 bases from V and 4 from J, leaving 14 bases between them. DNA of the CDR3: TGTGCCAGCAGCGCCCGACTCGGGCTTAATGAAAAACTGTTTTTT. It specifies CASSARLGLNEKLFF. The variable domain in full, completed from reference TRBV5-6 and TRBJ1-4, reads DAGVTQSPTHLIKTRGQQVTLRCSPKSGHDTVSWYQQALGQGPQFIFQYYEEEERQRGNFPDRFSGHQFPNYSSELNVNALLLGDSALYLCASSARLGLNEKLFFGSGTQLSVL.

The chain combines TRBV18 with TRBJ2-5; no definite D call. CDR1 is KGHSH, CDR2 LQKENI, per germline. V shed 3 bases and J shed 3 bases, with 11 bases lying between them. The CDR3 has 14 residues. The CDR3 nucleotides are TGTGCCAGCTCACCGCTAGGTAGCAAAGAGACCCAGTACTTC. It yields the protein CASSPLGSKETQYF.

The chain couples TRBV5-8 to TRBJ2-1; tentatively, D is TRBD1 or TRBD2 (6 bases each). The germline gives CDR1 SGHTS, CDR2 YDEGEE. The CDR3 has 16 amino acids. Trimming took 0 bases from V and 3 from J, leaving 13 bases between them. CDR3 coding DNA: TGTGCCAGCAGCTTGGTCCGGGGGCCCAACTACAATGAGCAGTTCTTC. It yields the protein CASSLVRGPNYNEQFF. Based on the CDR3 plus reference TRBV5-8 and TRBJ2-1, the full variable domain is EAGVTQSPTHLIKTRGQQATLRCSPISGHTSVYWYQQALGLGLQFLLWYDEGEERNRGNFPPRFSGRQFPNYSSELNVNALELEDSALYLCASSLVRGPNYNEQFFGPGTRLTVL.